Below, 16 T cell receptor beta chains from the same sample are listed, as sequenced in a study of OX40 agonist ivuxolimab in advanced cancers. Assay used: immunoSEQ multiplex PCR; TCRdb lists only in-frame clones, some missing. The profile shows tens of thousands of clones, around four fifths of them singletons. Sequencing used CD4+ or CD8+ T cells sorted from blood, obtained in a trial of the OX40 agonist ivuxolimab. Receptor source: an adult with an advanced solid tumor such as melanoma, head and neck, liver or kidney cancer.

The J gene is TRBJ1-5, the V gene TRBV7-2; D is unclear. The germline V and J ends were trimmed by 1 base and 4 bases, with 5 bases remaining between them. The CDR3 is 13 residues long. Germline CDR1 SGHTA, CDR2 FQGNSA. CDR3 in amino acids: CASSLGPNQPQHF. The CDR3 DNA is TGTGCCAGCAGCTTAGGGCCGAATCAGCCCCAGCATTTT.

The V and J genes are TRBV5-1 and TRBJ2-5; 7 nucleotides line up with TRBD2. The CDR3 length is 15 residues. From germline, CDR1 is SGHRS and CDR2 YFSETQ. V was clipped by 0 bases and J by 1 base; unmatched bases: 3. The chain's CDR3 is CASSLAWGGQETQYF. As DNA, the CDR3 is TGCGCCAGCAGCTTGGCCTGGGGGGGCCAAGAGACCCAGTACTTC.

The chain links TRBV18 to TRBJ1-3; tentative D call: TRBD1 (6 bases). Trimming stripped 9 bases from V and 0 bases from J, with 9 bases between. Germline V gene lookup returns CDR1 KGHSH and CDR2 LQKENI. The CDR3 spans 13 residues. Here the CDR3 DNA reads TGTGCCAGAAACAGGGTCTCTGGAAACACCATATATTTT. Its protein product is CARNRVSGNTIYF.

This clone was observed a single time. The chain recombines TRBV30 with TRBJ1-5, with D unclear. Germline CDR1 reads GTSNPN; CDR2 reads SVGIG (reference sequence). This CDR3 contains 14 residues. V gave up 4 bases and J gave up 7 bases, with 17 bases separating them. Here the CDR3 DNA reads TGTGCCTGGACCCAAAAGGCCTCGGGACAGCCCCAGCATTTT. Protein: CAWTQKASGQPQHF.

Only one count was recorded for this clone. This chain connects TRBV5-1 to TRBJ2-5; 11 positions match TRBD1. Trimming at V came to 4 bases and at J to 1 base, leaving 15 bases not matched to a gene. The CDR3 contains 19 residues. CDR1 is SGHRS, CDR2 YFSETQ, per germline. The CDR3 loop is CASSDGWAGTGGSQETQYF. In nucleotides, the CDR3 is TGCGCCAGCAGCGACGGATGGGCCGGGACAGGGGGAAGCCAAGAGACCCAGTACTTC.

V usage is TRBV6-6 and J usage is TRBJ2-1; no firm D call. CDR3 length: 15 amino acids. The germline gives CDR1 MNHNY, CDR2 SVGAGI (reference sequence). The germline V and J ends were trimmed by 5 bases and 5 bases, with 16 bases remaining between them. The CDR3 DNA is TGTGCCAGCAGTCCACCGAGGCACCAGAACAATGAGCAGTTCTTC. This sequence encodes CASSPPRHQNNEQFF.

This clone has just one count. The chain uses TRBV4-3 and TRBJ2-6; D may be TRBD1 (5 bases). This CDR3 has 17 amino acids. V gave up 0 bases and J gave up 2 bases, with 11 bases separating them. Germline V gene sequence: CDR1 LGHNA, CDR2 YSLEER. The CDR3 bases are TGCGCCAGCAGCCAAGAGGCAGGGCAGGCTGGGGCCAACGTCCTGACTTTC. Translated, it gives CASSQEAGQAGANVLTF.

As DNA, the CDR3 is TGTGCCAGCGAGAGCTCCTACGAGCAGTACTTC. Protein sequence: CASESSYEQYF. V is TRBV2 and J is TRBJ2-7; no firm D call. Trimming took off 8 bases at V and 0 bases at J, with 5 bases between the two ends. This CDR3 is 11 amino acids long. Germline V gene data show CDR1 as SNHLY and CDR2 as FYNNEI.

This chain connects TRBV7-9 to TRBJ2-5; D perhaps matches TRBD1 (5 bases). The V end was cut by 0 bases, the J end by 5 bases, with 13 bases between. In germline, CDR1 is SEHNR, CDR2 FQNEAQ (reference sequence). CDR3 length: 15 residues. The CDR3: CASSLALGVWETQYF. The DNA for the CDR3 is TGTGCCAGCAGCTTAGCGCTAGGGGTCTGGGAGACCCAGTACTTC.

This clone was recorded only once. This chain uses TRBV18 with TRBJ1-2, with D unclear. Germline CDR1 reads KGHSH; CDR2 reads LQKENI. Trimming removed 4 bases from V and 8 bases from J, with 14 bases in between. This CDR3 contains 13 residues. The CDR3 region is CASSQGWAEGYTF. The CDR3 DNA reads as TGTGCCAGCTCACAAGGTTGGGCGGAAGGCTACACCTTC.

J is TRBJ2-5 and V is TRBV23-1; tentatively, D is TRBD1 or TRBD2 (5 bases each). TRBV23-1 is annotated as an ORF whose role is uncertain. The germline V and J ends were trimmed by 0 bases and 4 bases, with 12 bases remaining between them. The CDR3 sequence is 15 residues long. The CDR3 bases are TGCGCCAGCAGTCAATCATTAGGGACGGGAGAGACCCAGTACTTC. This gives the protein CASSQSLGTGETQYF.

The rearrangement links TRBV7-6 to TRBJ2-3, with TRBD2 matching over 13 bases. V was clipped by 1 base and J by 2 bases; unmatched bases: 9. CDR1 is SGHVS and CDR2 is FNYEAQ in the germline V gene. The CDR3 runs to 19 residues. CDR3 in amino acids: CASSLEGRGLAGNTDTQYF. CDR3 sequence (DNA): TGTGCCAGCAGCTTAGAGGGGAGGGGACTAGCGGGGAACACAGATACGCAGTATTTT.

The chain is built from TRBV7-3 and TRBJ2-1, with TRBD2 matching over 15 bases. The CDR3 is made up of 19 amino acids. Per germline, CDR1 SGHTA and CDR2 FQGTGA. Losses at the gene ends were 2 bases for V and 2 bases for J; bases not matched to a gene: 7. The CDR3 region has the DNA TGTGCCAGCAGCTTACGGACTAGCGGGGGGGCAAGGACCTACAATGAGCAGTTCTTC. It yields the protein CASSLRTSGGARTYNEQFF.

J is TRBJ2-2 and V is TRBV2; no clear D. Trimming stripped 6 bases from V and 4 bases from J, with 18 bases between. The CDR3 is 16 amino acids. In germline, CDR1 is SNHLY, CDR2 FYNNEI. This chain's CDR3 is CASRSLTASVTGELFF. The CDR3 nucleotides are TGTGCCAGCAGGTCGCTAACAGCCTCGGTCACCGGGGAGCTGTTTTTT.

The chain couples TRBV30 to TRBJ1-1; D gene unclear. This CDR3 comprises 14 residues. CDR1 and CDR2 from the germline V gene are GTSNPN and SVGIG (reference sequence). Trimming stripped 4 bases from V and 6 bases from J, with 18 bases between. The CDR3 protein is CAWTGRRRWAEAFF. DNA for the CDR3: TGTGCCTGGACCGGGAGGAGGCGATGGGCTGAAGCTTTCTTT. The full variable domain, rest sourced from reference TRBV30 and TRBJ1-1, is SQTIHQWPATLVQPVGSPLSLECTVEGTSNPNLYWYRQAAGRGLQLLFYSVGIGQISSEVPQNLSASRPQDRQFILSSKKLLLSDSGFYLCAWTGRRRWAEAFFGQGTRLTVV.

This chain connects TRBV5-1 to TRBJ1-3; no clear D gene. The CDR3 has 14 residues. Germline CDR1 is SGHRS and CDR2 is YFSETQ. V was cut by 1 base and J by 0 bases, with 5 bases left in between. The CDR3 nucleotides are TGCGCCAGCAGCTTGTCGGCCTCTGGAAACACCATATATTTT. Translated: CASSLSASGNTIYF.